This T cell receptor beta chain was identified in a study of T cell repertoires in cytomegalovirus infection. Study context: Based on public TCR beta signatures, there were indications of CMV infection and of a matching HLA type.

TCRdb used MiXCR to reprocess the reads, holding one entry per CDR3 protein. The sample lists 200,000 to 300,000 distinct CDR3 sequences, approximately 7% occurring once. This clonotype was picked up many times. What it binds is not known. CDR3 length: 15 amino acids. J lost 5 bases, V lost 4 bases, and 7 bases had no gene match. Germline CDR1 and CDR2: SGHKS and YYEKEE (reference sequence). Study results and caveats: Cumulative frequency (of public TCR beta family members) identified carriers of CMV plus the relevant HLA. In two of eight donors, the top clonotype was HLA-C-restricted CMV-specific.

The gene calls are TRBV5-5 and TRBJ1-5; 9 positions match TRBD1. The sequenced sample consisted of PBMCs. This TCR was sampled from a human donor in good health (CMV status not recorded). Some clones in this sample may be carry-over from other donors' samples. The CDR3 region has the DNA TGTGCCAGCAGCCCGACAGGGGGGTCGGATCAGCCCCAGCATTTT. Translating it yields CASSPTGGSDQPQHF.